The source of this T cell receptor beta chain is a study of early T cells in non-severe SARS-CoV-2 infection. This CDR3 is 14 amino acids long. Germline lookup yields CDR1 WNHNN and CDR2 SYGVQD (reference sequence). V shed 5 bases and J 5 bases; nucleotides not matched to a gene: 7. cDNA molecules, individually, were tagged with unique molecular identifiers. TCRdb re-called the 5' RACE reads through MiXCR, storing one row per CDR3 protein. This sample has approximately 74,000 distinct CDR3 sequences, with around 14% found just once. Input material: whole blood. This clonotype was obtained from an adult who was a healthcare worker with PCR-confirmed SARS-CoV-2 infection or an uninfected control (not recorded which). V and J are TRBV10-1 and TRBJ2-5; 8 bases align to TRBD1. CDR3 protein: CASSMTGVGETQYF. Here the CDR3 DNA reads TGCGCCAGCAGTATGACAGGGGTGGGGGAGACCCAGTACTTC.